One and the same sample provided the 20 T cell receptor beta chains below, sequenced in a study of cytomegalovirus exposure and HLA in healthy donors. PCR involved 60 Vbeta and 13 Jbeta primers. Assay used: immunoSEQ multiplex PCR; TCRdb lists only in-frame clones, some missing. Of about 170,000 clones detected, over 75% appear once; the ten largest clones hold about 1.9%. Sequencing used PBMCs. The receptors derive from a woman between 18 and 29 years old in good health and CMV-seronegative.

The chain couples TRBV18 to TRBJ1-2; TRBD1 agrees at 7 bases. The CDR3 is 15 residues long. V gave up 5 bases and J gave up 0 bases; unmatched junction bases: 6. Per germline, CDR1 KGHSH and CDR2 LQKENI. CDR3 region: CASSTSTGTNYGYTF. Here the CDR3 DNA reads TGTGCCAGCTCAACCTCGACAGGGACTAACTATGGCTACACCTTC.

The chain recombines TRBV5-1 with TRBJ2-3; 10 bases map to TRBD1. V shed 2 bases and J 4 bases; nucleotides not matched to a gene: 4. This CDR3 spans 15 amino acids. Germline lookup yields CDR1 SGHRS and CDR2 YFSETQ. The CDR3 reads CASSLLTGGADTQYF. The CDR3 region has the DNA TGCGCCAGCAGCTTACTGACAGGGGGCGCAGATACGCAGTATTTT.

This sequence joins TRBV7-8 and TRBJ1-4, with D maybe TRBD1 (6 bases). Trimming shortened V by 5 bases and J by 3 bases, and 25 bases separated the two germline ends. This CDR3 is 19 amino acids long. CDR1 SGHVS and CDR2 FQNEAQ come from the germline V gene. The CDR3 loop is CASSPGSHGGGPPNEKLFF. CDR3 DNA sequence: TGTGCCAGCAGCCCCGGAAGCCACGGCGGGGGGCCGCCTAATGAAAAACTGTTTTTT. The entire variable domain, with the rest obtained from reference TRBV7-8 and TRBJ1-4, is as follows: GAGVSQSPRYKVAKRGQDVALRCDPISGHVSLFWYQQALGQGPEFLTYFQNEAQLDKSGLPSDRFFAERPEGSVSTLKIQRTQQEDSAVYLCASSPGSHGGGPPNEKLFFGSGTQLSVL.

The gene calls are TRBV7-9 and TRBJ1-1; D might be TRBD1 (5 bases). The CDR3 contains 14 residues. V was shortened by 4 bases and J by 1 base, with 10 bases between the two germline ends. The V gene's germline CDR1 is SEHNR and CDR2 FQNEAQ (reference sequence). CDR3 sequence (DNA): TGTGCCAGCAGCTGGCCTCAGGGGAACACTGAAGCTTTCTTT. It codes for CASSWPQGNTEAFF.

V gene TRBV30 combines with J gene TRBJ2-7, with 7 bases that match TRBD2. J lost 0 bases, V lost 2 bases, and 10 bases had no gene match. The CDR3 has 16 residues. Germline V CDR1 and CDR2: GTSNPN, SVGIG (reference sequence). CDR3 DNA: TGTGCCTGGAGTACGACGCCTAGCGGCAGCTCCTACGAGCAGTACTTC. This gives the protein CAWSTTPSGSSYEQYF.

There are a few counts of this clone. This sequence joins TRBV18 and TRBJ1-5; a possible D gene is TRBD1 (6 bases). Trimming stripped 4 bases from V and 5 bases from J, with 9 bases between. The CDR3 runs to 13 residues. From germline, CDR1 is KGHSH and CDR2 LQKENI. CDR3 sequence reads: CASSRGRDQPQHF. Written as DNA, the CDR3 is TGTGCCAGCTCACGGGGGCGGGATCAGCCCCAGCATTTT.

The V and J genes are TRBV5-8 and TRBJ1-5, with TRBD1 matching 9 bases. J gave up 1 base and V 0 bases, and 5 bases lay outside the gene matches. The CDR3 is 17 residues long. Germline V gene sequence: CDR1 SGHTS, CDR2 YDEGEE. CDR3 bases: TGTGCCAGCAGCTTGGGACAGGGGGACTTGAGCAATCAGCCCCAGCATTTT. Protein: CASSLGQGDLSNQPQHF.

The V call is TRBV6-1, the J call TRBJ1-1, with D possibly matching TRBD1 (5 bases). This CDR3 has 13 residues. V lost 6 bases to trimming and J lost 4 bases, with 12 bases between them. The germline V gene encodes CDR1 MNHNS and CDR2 SASEGT. The CDR3 DNA is TGTGCCAGCAGGTTAGGCGGGGCCACTGAAGCTTTCTTT. Amino acids: CASRLGGATEAFF.

The V and J genes are TRBV19 and TRBJ1-2, with D unresolved. Trimming stripped 2 bases from V and 4 bases from J, with 8 bases between. The CDR3 consists of 13 residues. Per germline, CDR1 LNHDA and CDR2 SQIVND (reference sequence). CDR3: CASSINAGYGYTF. The CDR3 region has the DNA TGTGCCAGTAGTATAAATGCGGGCTATGGCTACACCTTC.

This chain joins TRBV11-2 and TRBJ1-5, with unresolved D. This CDR3 contains 17 residues. Looked up from germline, CDR1 is SGHAT and CDR2 is FQNNGV. Trimming took off 5 bases at V and 0 bases at J, with 17 bases between the two ends. The CDR3 DNA reads TGTGCCAGCAGCCCCGGGGTTGGGAGGCATAGCAATCAGCCCCAGCATTTT. It is translated as CASSPGVGRHSNQPQHF. The full variable domain, completed using reference TRBV11-2 and TRBJ1-5, is EAGVAQSPRYKIIEKRQSVAFWCNPISGHATLYWYQQILGQGPKLLIQFQNNGVVDDSQLPKDRFSAERLKGVDSTLKIQPAKLEDSAVYLCASSPGVGRHSNQPQHFGDGTRLSIL.

The V gene is TRBV12-5, the J gene TRBJ2-5; possible D gene TRBD1, 5 bases. The DNA matches TRBJ2-7 better at its end, which makes the J call doubtful. The CDR3 covers 13 residues. The germline V gene encodes CDR1 LGHNT and CDR2 FRNRAP. The CDR3 coding sequence is TGTGCTAGTGGTTTGGACCAGGGCTACGAGCAGTACTTC. Protein: CASGLDQGYEQYF.

The rearrangement joins TRBV5-4 to TRBJ2-3, with TRBD2 matching over 9 bases. The CDR3 runs to 18 residues. V lost 2 bases and J lost 0; bases outside the gene matches: 10. The germline V gene has CDR1 SGHNT and CDR2 YYREEE (reference sequence). The CDR3 sequence: CASSLGFLAGYSTDTQYF. CDR3 sequence (DNA): TGTGCCAGCAGCTTAGGCTTTCTAGCGGGATATAGCACAGATACGCAGTATTTT. The whole variable domain, remainder taken from reference TRBV5-4 and TRBJ2-3, is ETGVTQSPTHLIKTRGQQVTLRCSSQSGHNTVSWYQQALGQGPQFIFQYYREEENGRGNFPPRFSGLQFPNYSSELNVNALELDDSALYLCASSLGFLAGYSTDTQYFGPGTRLTVL.

The rearrangement uses TRBV28 and TRBJ2-2; 10 bases are a match to TRBD2. Trimming cost V 2 bases and J 7 bases; bases outside gene matches: 7. From germline, CDR1 is MDHEN and CDR2 SYDVKM. The CDR3 is made up of 16 amino acids. DNA of the CDR3: TGTGCCAGCAGTTTAATGCTAGCGGGAGAGGGCGGGGAGCTGTTTTTT. Encoded protein: CASSLMLAGEGGELFF.

CDR3 sequence reads: CASSRDRVNWEQFF. DNA for the CDR3: TGTGCCAGCAGTCGGGACAGGGTTAATTGGGAGCAGTTCTTC. The chain carries TRBV27 and TRBJ2-1, with 9 positions matching TRBD1. The CDR3 is made up of 14 amino acids. J gave up 10 bases and V 5 bases, and 9 bases lay outside the gene matches. Germline CDR1 MNHEY, CDR2 SMNVEV (reference sequence).

This sequence joins TRBV20-1 and TRBJ2-5; D possibly corresponds to TRBD2 (6 bases). The V and J ends lost 3 bases and 5 bases respectively, with 7 bases between them. Germline V lookup: CDR1 DFQATT, CDR2 SNEGSKA (reference sequence). This CDR3 region has 11 residues. CDR3 DNA: TGCAGTGCTAGCGGGAGCGAGACCCAGTACTTC. It encodes CSASGSETQYF.

In its sample, this clone was seen a few times. The chain combines TRBV6-6 with TRBJ1-1; 7 bases are shared with TRBD1. Germline values: CDR1 MNHNY, CDR2 SVGAGI (reference sequence). The length of the CDR3 is 14 residues. J was trimmed by 13 bases and V by 7 bases; bases with no gene match: 18. CDR3 residues: CASKRDSGGGWDFF. CDR3 nucleotides: TGTGCCAGCAAGAGGGACAGTGGGGGAGGTTGGGATTTCTTT.

The V gene is TRBV19, the J gene TRBJ1-4; no clear D. V was clipped by 3 bases and J by 0 bases, with 5 bases between them. The germline CDR1 and CDR2 sequences are LNHDA and SQIVND (reference sequence). This CDR3 region has 14 residues. In DNA form, the CDR3 reads TGTGCCAGTAGTATCTCAGCAACTAATGAAAAACTGTTTTTT. Translated, it gives CASSISATNEKLFF.

V and J are TRBV4-1 and TRBJ2-7; 8 nucleotides line up with TRBD1. The CDR3 has 13 residues. The V gene end was trimmed by 1 base and the J gene end by 5 bases; junction bases not matched to a gene: 1. CDR1 MGHRA and CDR2 YSYEKL come from the germline V gene. CDR3 in amino acids: CASSQAGGNEQYF. CDR3 nucleotides: TGCGCCAGCAGCCAAGCAGGGGGCAACGAGCAGTACTTC.

V usage is TRBV28 and J usage is TRBJ1-5; TRBD1 might be the D (5 bases). V was shortened by 3 bases and J by 10 bases, with 16 bases between the two germline ends. This CDR3 comprises 14 residues. Germline loops: CDR1 MDHEN, CDR2 SYDVKM. The CDR3 loop reads CASSFSGRASPQHF. CDR3 DNA sequence: TGTGCCAGCAGTTTTTCGGGCAGGGCCAGCCCCCAGCATTTT.

The rearrangement links TRBV6-1 to TRBJ1-1; 9 nucleotides agree with TRBD1. The CDR3 extends over 15 amino acids. CDR1 is MNHNS and CDR2 is SASEGT in the germline V gene. J gave up 2 bases and V 7 bases, and 8 bases lay outside the gene matches. CDR3 sequence: CASMSDRGSNTEAFF. The CDR3 DNA sequence: TGTGCCAGCATGTCGGACAGGGGTTCCAACACTGAAGCTTTCTTT.